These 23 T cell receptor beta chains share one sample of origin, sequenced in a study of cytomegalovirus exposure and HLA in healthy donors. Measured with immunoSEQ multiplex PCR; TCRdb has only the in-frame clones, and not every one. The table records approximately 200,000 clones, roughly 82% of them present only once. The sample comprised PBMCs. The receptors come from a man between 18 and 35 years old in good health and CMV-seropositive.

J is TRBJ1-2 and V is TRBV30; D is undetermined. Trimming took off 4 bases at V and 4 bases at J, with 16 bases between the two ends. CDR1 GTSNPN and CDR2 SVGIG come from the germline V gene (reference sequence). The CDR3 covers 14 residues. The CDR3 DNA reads TGTGCCTGGAAGGCCGGCCGCGGGTCCTATGGCTACACCTTC. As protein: CAWKAGRGSYGYTF.

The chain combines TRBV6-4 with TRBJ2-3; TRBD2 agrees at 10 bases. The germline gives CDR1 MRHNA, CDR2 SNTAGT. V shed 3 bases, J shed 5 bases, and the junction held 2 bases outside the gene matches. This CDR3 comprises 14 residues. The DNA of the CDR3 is TGTGCCAGCAGTGAACTAGCGGGACAAGATACGCAGTATTTT. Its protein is CASSELAGQDTQYF.

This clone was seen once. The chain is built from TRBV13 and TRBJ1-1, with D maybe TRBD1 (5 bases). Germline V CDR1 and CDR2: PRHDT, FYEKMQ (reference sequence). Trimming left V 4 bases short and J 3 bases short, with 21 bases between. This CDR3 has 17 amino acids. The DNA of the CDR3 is TGTGCCAGCAGCTCCTCAGGGTCTATCCATTATGACACTGAAGCTTTCTTT. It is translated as CASSSSGSIHYDTEAFF.

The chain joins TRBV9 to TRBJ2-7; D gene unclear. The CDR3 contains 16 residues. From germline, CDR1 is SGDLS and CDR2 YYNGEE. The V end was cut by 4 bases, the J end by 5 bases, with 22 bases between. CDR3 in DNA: TGTGCCAGCAGCACCCACGACCCAGGTCCTCGCAACGAGCAGTACTTC. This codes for CASSTHDPGPRNEQYF.

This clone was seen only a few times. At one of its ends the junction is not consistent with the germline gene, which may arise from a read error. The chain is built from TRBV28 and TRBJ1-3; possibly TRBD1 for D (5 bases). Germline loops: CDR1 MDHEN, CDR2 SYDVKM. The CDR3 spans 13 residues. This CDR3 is CASSLGTGDTIYF. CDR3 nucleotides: TGTGCCAGCAGTTTGGGGACTGGAGACACCATATATTTT.

The CDR3 sequence is CASSIQAVSSYEQYF. The CDR3 DNA reads TGTGCCAGTAGTATCCAAGCCGTGAGCTCCTACGAGCAGTACTTC. The chain carries TRBV19 and TRBJ2-7; D ambiguous. Germline lookup yields CDR1 LNHDA and CDR2 SQIVND (reference sequence). The CDR3 is 15 amino acids. The V gene lost 3 bases and the J gene lost 0 bases, with 12 bases spanning the gap.

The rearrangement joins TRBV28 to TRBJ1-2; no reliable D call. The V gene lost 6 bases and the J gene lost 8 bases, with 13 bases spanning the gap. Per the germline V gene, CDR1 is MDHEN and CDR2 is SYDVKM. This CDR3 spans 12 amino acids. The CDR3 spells CASSSGSSGYTF. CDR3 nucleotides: TGTGCCAGCAGCTCGGGAAGTAGCGGCTACACCTTC.

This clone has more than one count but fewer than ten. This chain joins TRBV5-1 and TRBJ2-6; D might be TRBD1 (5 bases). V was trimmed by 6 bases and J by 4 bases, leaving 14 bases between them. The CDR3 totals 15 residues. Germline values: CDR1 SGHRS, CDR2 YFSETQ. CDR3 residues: CASKGDLGGANVLTF. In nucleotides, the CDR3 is TGCGCCAGCAAAGGGGATCTGGGAGGGGCCAACGTCCTGACTTTC.

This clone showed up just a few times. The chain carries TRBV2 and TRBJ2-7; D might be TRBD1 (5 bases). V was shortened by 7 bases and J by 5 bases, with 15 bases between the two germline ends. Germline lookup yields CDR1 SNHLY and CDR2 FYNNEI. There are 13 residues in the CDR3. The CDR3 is CASKPNRLNEQYF. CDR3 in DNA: TGTGCCAGCAAACCTAACAGGCTTAACGAGCAGTACTTC.

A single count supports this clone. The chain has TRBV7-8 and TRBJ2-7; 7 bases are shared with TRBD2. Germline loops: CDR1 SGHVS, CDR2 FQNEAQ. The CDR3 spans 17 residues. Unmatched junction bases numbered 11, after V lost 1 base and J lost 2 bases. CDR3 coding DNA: TGTGCCAGCAGCTTAGTCGGCGGGGGTCAGGCCACCTACGAGCAGTACTTC. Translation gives CASSLVGGGQATYEQYF.

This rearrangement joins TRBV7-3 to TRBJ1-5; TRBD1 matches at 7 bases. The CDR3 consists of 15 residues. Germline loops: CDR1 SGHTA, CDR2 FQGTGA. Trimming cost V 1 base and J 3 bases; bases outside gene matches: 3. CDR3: CASSLKGTVNQPQHF. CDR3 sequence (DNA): TGTGCCAGCAGCTTAAAAGGGACAGTCAATCAGCCCCAGCATTTT.

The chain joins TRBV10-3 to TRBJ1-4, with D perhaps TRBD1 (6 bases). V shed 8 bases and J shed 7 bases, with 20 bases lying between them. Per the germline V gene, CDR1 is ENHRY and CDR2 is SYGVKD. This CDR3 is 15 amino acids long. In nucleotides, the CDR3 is TGTGCCATCGGGGGGGTGGGGGCGTCAGGTGAAAAACTGTTTTTT. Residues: CAIGGVGASGEKLFF.

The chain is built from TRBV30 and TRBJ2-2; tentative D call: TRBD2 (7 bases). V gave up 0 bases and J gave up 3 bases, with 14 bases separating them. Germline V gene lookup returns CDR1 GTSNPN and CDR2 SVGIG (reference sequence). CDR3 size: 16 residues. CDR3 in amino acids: CAWSVRGGRYTGELFF. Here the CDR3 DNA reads TGTGCCTGGAGTGTAAGGGGGGGCAGGTACACCGGGGAGCTGTTTTTT.

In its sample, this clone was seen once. CDR3: CASSPPSDLVTGELFF. CDR3 DNA: TGTGCCAGCAGCCCTCCTAGCGACTTGGTCACCGGGGAGCTGTTTTTT. The chain employs TRBV4-2 and TRBJ2-2; the D gene is possibly TRBD2 (6 bases). Germline assignment: CDR1 LGHNA and CDR2 YNFKEQ. V dropped 4 bases and J dropped 4 bases, with 16 bases sitting between them. This CDR3 has 16 amino acids.

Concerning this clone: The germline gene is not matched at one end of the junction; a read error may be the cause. CDR3 sequence reads: CASSSQGSSGNTTYF. CDR3 sequence (DNA): TGCGCCAGCAGCTCACAGGGTAGCTCTGGAAACACCACATATTTT. The V and J genes are TRBV5-1 and TRBJ1-3; weak D call: TRBD1 (6 bases). This CDR3 contains 15 residues. In germline, CDR1 is SGHRS, CDR2 YFSETQ.

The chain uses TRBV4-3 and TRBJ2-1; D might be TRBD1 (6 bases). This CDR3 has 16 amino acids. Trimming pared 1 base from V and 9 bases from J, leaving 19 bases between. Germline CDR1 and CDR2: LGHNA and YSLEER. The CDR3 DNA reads TGCGCCAGCAGCCAAGGCCTCCGCAGGGGTGGGGGTGAGCAGTTCTTC. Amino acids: CASSQGLRRGGGEQFF.

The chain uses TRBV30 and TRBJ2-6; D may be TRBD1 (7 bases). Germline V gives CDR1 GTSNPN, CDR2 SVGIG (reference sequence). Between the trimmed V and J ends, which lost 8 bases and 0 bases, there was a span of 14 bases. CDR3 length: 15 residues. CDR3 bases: TGTGCCCTAGGACAGGAGGGCTCTGGGGCCAACGTCCTGACTTTC. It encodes CALGQEGSGANVLTF.

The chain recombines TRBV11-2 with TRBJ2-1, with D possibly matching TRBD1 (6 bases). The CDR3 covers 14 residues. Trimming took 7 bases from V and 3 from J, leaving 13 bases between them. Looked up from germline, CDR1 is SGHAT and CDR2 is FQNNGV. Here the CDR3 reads CASTRQGSYNEQFF. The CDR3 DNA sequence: TGTGCCAGCACCCGGCAGGGGAGCTACAATGAGCAGTTCTTC.

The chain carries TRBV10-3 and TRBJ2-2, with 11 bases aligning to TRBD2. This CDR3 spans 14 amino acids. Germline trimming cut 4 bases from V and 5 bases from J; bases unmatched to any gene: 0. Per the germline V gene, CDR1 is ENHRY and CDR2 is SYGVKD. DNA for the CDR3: TGTGCCATCAGTGGACTAGCGGGGACCGGGGAGCTGTTTTTT. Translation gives CAISGLAGTGELFF.

As DNA, the CDR3 is TGTGCCAGCAGCTTTGTACTAGCGGGAGCTGGAGGAGGCGAGCAGTACTTC. It codes for CASSFVLAGAGGGEQYF. This chain connects TRBV7-8 to TRBJ2-7; TRBD2 aligns across 11 bases. The CDR3 runs 17 residues. Germline assignment: CDR1 SGHVS and CDR2 FQNEAQ. Trimming cost V 3 bases and J 6 bases; bases outside gene matches: 13.

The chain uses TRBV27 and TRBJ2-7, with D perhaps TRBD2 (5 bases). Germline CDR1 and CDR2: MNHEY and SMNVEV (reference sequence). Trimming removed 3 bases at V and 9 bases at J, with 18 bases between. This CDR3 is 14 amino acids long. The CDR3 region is CASSFGFAERLQYF. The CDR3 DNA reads TGTGCCAGCAGTTTCGGATTTGCGGAGCGGTTGCAGTACTTC.

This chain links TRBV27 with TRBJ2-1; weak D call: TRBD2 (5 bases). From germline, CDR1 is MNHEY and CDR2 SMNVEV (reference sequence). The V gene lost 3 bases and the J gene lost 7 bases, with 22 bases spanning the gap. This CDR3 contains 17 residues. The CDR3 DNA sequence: TGTGCCAGCAGTTTCTTCTTCCGTGGTGTTGAGGGAAATGAGCAGTTCTTC. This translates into CASSFFFRGVEGNEQFF.

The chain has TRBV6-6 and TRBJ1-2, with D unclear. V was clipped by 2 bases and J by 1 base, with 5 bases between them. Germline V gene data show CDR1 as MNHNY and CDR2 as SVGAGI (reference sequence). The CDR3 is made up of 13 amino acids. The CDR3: CASSYTDNYGYTF. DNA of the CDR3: TGTGCCAGCAGTTACACAGATAACTATGGCTACACCTTC.